This is a list of T cell receptor beta chains from one sample in a study of cytomegalovirus exposure and HLA in healthy donors. This table comes from immunoSEQ multiplex PCR, and its TCRdb copy is limited to in-frame clones, with some not included. In total, the table holds 65,000 to 90,000 clones. The sample comprised PBMCs. These receptors were collected from a man aged 35-49 years in good health and CMV-seronegative. Each CDR3 is given with its conserved first and last residue. The D gene is left open where the match is weak.

j_gene | v_gene | d_gene | CDR3nt | CDR3aa
TRBJ2-3 | TRBV7-6 | TRBD2 | TGTGCCAGCAGCTCCCGGACTAGCGGGGGGCTGTTAACAGATACGCAGTATTTT | CASSSRTSGGLLTDTQYF
TRBJ1-2 | TRBV5-1 | TRBD1 | TGCGCCAGCAGCTTGGACAGGGGGCTGGGCTACACCTTC | CASSLDRGLGYTF
TRBJ2-3 | TRBV7-2 | NA | TGTGCCAGCAGCCCCAGGGGAACTAGCACAGATACGCAGTATTTT | CASSPRGTSTDTQYF
TRBJ1-5 | TRBV9 | NA | TGTGCCAGCAGCGTAGGCAGGGATAGCAATCAGCCCCAGCATTTT | CASSVGRDSNQPQHF
TRBJ1-5 | TRBV5-1 | TRBD1 | TGCGCCAGCAGCTTGGGGACAGGGACCCCCGCCCAGCATTTT | CASSLGTGTPAQHF
TRBJ2-1 | TRBV4-2 | TRBD2 | TGTGCCAGCAGCCCGGGTAGCGGGGATAGTGAGCAGTTCTTC | CASSPGSGDSEQFF
TRBJ1-2 | TRBV30 | TRBD1 | TGTGCCTGGAGCGCAGGGGGGGGCTACACCTTC | CAWSAGGGYTF
TRBJ2-6 | TRBV19 | TRBD1 | TGTGCCAGTAGTATGGACAGGACTGGGGCCAACGTCCTGACTTTC | CASSMDRTGANVLTF
TRBJ1-2 | TRBV19 | NA | TGTGCCAGTAGTCCAACAGTCGTCTATGGCTACACCTTC | CASSPTVVYGYTF
TRBJ1-6 | TRBV30 | TRBD1 | TGTGCCTGGACAGGGACAGATGCGTCACCCCTCCACTTT | CAWTGTDASPLHF
TRBJ1-5 | TRBV18 | NA | TGTGCCAACACCCCCGGTCACTCCACAGGGAATATGAGCAATCAGCCCCAGCATTTT | CANTPGHSTGNMSNQPQHF
TRBJ2-7 | TRBV5-1 | NA | TGCGCCAGCAGCCCCGTTGGAGGAGAATCCTACGAGCAGTACTTC | CASSPVGGESYEQYF
TRBJ1-1 | TRBV5-1 | TRBD1 | TGCGCCAGCACACAGGGGGTTGTGTCCAACACTGAAGCTTTCTTT | CASTQGVVSNTEAFF
TRBJ2-7 | TRBV29-1 | NA | TGCAGCGTTGAGGGCGGGACTTTCGAGCAGTACTTC | CSVEGGTFEQYF
TRBJ2-5 | TRBV30 | TRBD1 | TGTGCCTGGAGTAAGGGACAGGGACCTTTCGGGACCCAGTACTTC | CAWSKGQGPFGTQYF
TRBJ2-1 | TRBV19 | NA | TGTGCCAGTCGCGTCCGGGGGTTCTACAATGAGCAGTTCTTC | CASRVRGFYNEQFF
TRBJ2-4 | TRBV7-9 | NA | TGTGCCAGCAGCTCCCAGACGGACACGAACATTCAGTACTTC | CASSSQTDTNIQYF
TRBJ1-1 | TRBV6-5 | NA | TGTGCCAGCAGTTACTCGAACAGGGACACTGAAGCTTTCTTT | CASSYSNRDTEAFF
TRBJ1-1 | TRBV5-4 | TRBD1 | TGTGCCAGCAGCTTGGAGACAGGGCCGAACACTGAAGCTTTCTTT | CASSLETGPNTEAFF
TRBJ1-3 | TRBV4-2 | TRBD1 | TGTGCCAGCAGCCAGGACCCCCAGACAGGGTATGGAAACACCATATATTTT | CASSQDPQTGYGNTIYF
TRBJ1-3 | TRBV30 | NA | TGTGCCTGGAGTGCGCGGGGATCGGGAAACACCATATATTTT | CAWSARGSGNTIYF
TRBJ2-6 | TRBV4-1 | TRBD1 | TGCGCCAGCAGCCAAGGTGGCAGGGGGACCCGACTCGCTGGGGCCAACGTCCTGACTTTC | CASSQGGRGTRLAGANVLTF
TRBJ2-7 | TRBV4-1 | TRBD2 | TGCGCCAGCAGCCGCGGGGGTCGGGGCTCCTACGAGCAGTACTTC | CASSRGGRGSYEQYF
TRBJ1-1 | TRBV9 | NA | TGTGCCAGCAGCGTAGCCTGGAACACTGAAGCTTTCTTT | CASSVAWNTEAFF
TRBJ1-4 | TRBV7-9 | NA | TGTGCCAGCAGCACTACTAATGAAAAACTGTTTTTT | CASSTTNEKLFF
TRBJ1-3 | TRBV14 | NA | TGTGCCAGCAGCCAAGGGGTTGTTTTAGGAGGCCGATCTGGAAACACCATATATTTT | CASSQGVVLGGRSGNTIYF
TRBJ2-2 | TRBV19 | NA | TGTGCCAGTAGTATCGCAGAGAACACCGGGGAGCTGTTTTTT | CASSIAENTGELFF
TRBJ2-5 | TRBV11-3 | TRBD2 | TGTGCCAGCAGCCTAGCGGGGGGATTAGGAGAGACCCAGTACTTC | CASSLAGGLGETQYF
TRBJ1-2 | TRBV10-3 | NA | TGTGCCATCAGTGGGGAGCCCAACTATGGCTACACCTTC | CAISGEPNYGYTF
TRBJ1-2 | TRBV27 | TRBD1 | TGTGCCAGCAGGACGACAGGGACTTATACCTTC | CASRTTGTYTF
TRBJ1-5 | TRBV6-6 | TRBD1 | TGTGCCAGCAGCTCTTCCGACAGGGGTACGGATCAGCCCCAGCATTTT | CASSSSDRGTDQPQHF
TRBJ1-6 | TRBV30 | NA | TGTGCCTGGAGAAGCGGCTATAATTCACCCCTCCACTTT | CAWRSGYNSPLHF
TRBJ2-7 | TRBV13 | TRBD1 | TGTGCCAGCTCGAACAGGGGCCGCTCCTACGAGCAGTACTTC | CASSNRGRSYEQYF
TRBJ2-1 | TRBV7-8 | NA | TGTGCCAGCAGCTTCGGCGGGACTTTATCCTACAATGAGCAGTTCTTC | CASSFGGTLSYNEQFF
TRBJ2-7 | TRBV10-3 | TRBD1 | TGTGCCATCCAGGTCGGGACAGTTAAGACCTACGAGCAGTACTTC | CAIQVGTVKTYEQYF
TRBJ2-3 | TRBV19 | TRBD1 | TGTGCCAGTAGACAAACTAGGGGGCTCGATACGCAGTATTTT | CASRQTRGLDTQYF
TRBJ2-3 | TRBV11-3 | NA | TGTGCCAGCAGCCAACGGGACTTGACAGATACGCAGTATTTT | CASSQRDLTDTQYF
TRBJ2-3 | TRBV6-6 | TRBD1 | TGTGCCACCCTAAGGGCAGGGGGCTACGCAGATACGCAGTATTTT | CATLRAGGYADTQYF
TRBJ2-3 | TRBV5-6 | TRBD1 | TGTGCCAGTGTTACCCGGGACAGGAGAACAGATACGCAGTATTTT | CASVTRDRRTDTQYF
TRBJ1-1 | TRBV2 | NA | TGTGCCAGCATCAGGTCGAGGGACACTGAAGCTTTCTTT | CASIRSRDTEAFF
TRBJ1-4 | TRBV7-9 | TRBD1 | TGTGCCAGTACGGGGCAGGGGGGAGAAAAACTGTTTTTT | CASTGQGGEKLFF
TRBJ1-1 | TRBV2 | TRBD1 | TGTGCCAGCAGTGAAACCGGGACAGGCCGGGACACTGAAGCTTTCTTT | CASSETGTGRDTEAFF
TRBJ1-4 | TRBV28 | TRBD1 | TGTGCCAGCGGACAGGGTAATGAAAAACTGTTTTTT | CASGQGNEKLFF
TRBJ2-2 | TRBV7-3 | NA | TGTGCCAGCAGCCGGGACTTTTTGACCGGGGAGCTGTTTTTT | CASSRDFLTGELFF
TRBJ2-3 | TRBV27 | TRBD1 | TGTGCCAGCAGTTCTCCTAACGACAGGGCTAGCACAGATACGCAGTATTTT | CASSSPNDRASTDTQYF
TRBJ2-2 | TRBV19 | NA | TGTGCCAGTAGTCCCCTCGCCAGGGCGGTCATCTGGGAGCTGTTTTTT | CASSPLARAVIWELFF
TRBJ1-4 | TRBV5-1 | TRBD1 | TGCGCCAGCAGCTTATGGACAGGGGAAAAACTGTTTTTT | CASSLWTGEKLFF
TRBJ2-7 | TRBV5-1 | TRBD1 | TGCGCCAGCAGCTTGGGGACAGGCTACGAGCAGTACTTC | CASSLGTGYEQYF
TRBJ1-6 | TRBV5-1 | TRBD1 | TGCGCCAGCAGAATGGGACAGGGTAACTCACCCCTCCACTTT | CASRMGQGNSPLHF
TRBJ2-7 | TRBV6-6 | NA | TGTGCCAGCAGCGAACAGGGATACGAGCAGTACTTC | CASSEQGYEQYF
TRBJ1-2 | TRBV2 | NA | TGTGCCAGCAGTGAAGACAGGGTCGACTATGGCTACACCTTC | CASSEDRVDYGYTF
TRBJ2-3 | TRBV10-1 | NA | TGCGCCAGCAGTGAGTCTCGGGTTCGCACAGATACGCAGTATTTT | CASSESRVRTDTQYF